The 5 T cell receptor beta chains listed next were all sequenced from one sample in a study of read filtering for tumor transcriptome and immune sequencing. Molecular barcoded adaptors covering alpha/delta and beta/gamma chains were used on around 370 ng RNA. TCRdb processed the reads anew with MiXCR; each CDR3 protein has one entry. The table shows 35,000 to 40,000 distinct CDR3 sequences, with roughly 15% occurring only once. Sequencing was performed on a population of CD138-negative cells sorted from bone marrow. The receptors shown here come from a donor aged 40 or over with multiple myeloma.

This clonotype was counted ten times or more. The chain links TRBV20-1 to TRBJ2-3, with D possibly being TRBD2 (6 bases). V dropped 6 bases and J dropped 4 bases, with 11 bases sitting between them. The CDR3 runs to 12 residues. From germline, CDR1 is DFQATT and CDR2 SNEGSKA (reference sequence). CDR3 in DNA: TGCAGTGCCCTTCCGGGAGCAGATACGCAGTATTTT. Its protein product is CSALPGADTQYF.

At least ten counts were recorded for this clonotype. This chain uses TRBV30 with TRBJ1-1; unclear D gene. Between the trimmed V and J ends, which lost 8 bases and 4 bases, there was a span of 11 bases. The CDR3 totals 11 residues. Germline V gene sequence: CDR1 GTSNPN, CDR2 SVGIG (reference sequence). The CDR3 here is CALGRGTEAFF. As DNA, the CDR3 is TGTGCCCTAGGGCGAGGCACTGAAGCTTTCTTT.

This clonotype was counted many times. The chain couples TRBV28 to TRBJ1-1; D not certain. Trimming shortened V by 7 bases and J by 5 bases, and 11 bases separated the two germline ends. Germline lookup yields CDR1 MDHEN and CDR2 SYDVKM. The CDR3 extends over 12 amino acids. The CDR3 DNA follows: TGTGCCAGCAACCTTGCTCGGACTGAAGCTTTCTTT. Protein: CASNLARTEAFF.

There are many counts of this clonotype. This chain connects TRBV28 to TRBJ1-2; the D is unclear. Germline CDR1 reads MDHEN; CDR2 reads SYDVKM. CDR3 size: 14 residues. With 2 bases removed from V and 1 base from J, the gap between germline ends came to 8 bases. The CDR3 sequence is CASSLRHYNYGYTF. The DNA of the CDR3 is TGTGCCAGCAGTTTACGACATTATAACTATGGCTACACCTTC.

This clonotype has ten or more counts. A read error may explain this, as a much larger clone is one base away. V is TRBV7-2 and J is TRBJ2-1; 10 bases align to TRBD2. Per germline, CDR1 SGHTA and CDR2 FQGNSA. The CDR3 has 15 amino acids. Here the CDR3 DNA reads TGTGCCAGCAGCGCCGTAGCGGGAGGCCCCATTGAGCAGGTCTTC. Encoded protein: CASSAVAGGPIEQVF.